The 29 T cell receptor beta chains listed next were all sequenced from one sample in a study of CD8 T cells in ankylosing spondylitis. Study-level findings and limits: Made up of under 10 highly homologous variants, a TCR beta motif appeared characteristic of ankylosing spondylitis blood.

One entry per CDR3 protein, called by TCRdb with MiXCR from the 5' RACE reads. The table includes about 750,000 distinct CDR3 sequences, under 20% detected once. The antigens these receptors bind are not known. The specimen was blood, either unsorted or a sorted T cell fraction (not recorded which). These receptors originate from a male donor with ankylosing spondylitis.

The chain has TRBV9 and TRBJ2-7, with D unresolved. The V end lost 0 bases, the J end lost 0 bases, and 13 bases lay between the germline ends. Per the germline V gene, CDR1 is SGDLS and CDR2 is YYNGEE. This CDR3 is built from 16 residues. CDR3 residues: CASSVGAGINSYEQYF. In nucleotides, the CDR3 is TGTGCCAGCAGCGTAGGGGCTGGAATAAACTCCTACGAGCAGTACTTC. Full variable domain (remainder filled in from reference TRBV9 and TRBJ2-7): DSGVTQTPKHLITATGQRVTLRCSPRSGDLSVYWYQQSLDQGLQFLIQYYNGEERAKGNILERFSAQQFPDLHSELNLSSLELGDSALYFCASSVGAGINSYEQYFGPGTRLTVT.

The chain couples TRBV4-1 to TRBJ2-7, with 7 nucleotides matching TRBD1. Germline-derived CDR1 and CDR2 are MGHRA and YSYEKL. CDR3 length equals 15 residues. With 0 bases clipped from V and 1 base from J, the junction kept 3 bases outside the gene matches. The CDR3 bases are TGCGCCAGCAGCCAAGATGGGGACAGATCCTACGAGCAGTACTTC. It is translated as CASSQDGDRSYEQYF.

J is TRBJ2-3 and V is TRBV5-6; 12 positions match TRBD2. V lost 7 bases, J lost 6 bases, and 12 bases stayed unmatched. The germline CDR1 and CDR2 sequences are SGHDT and YYEEEE. This CDR3 is 16 amino acids long. The CDR3: CASYRTSGAAQDTQYF. CDR3 coding DNA: TGTGCCAGCTACCGGACTAGCGGGGCCGCGCAGGATACGCAGTATTTT.

The gene calls are TRBV5-1 and TRBJ1-2; maybe TRBD1 (6 bases). Trimming removed 0 bases at V and 8 bases at J, with 14 bases between. The length of the CDR3 is 14 residues. Germline V CDR1 and CDR2: SGHRS, YFSETQ. DNA of the CDR3: TGCGCCAGCAGCTTGGAGGGCAGGGGAGGCGGCTACACCTTC. It yields the protein CASSLEGRGGGYTF.

The chain combines TRBV5-1 with TRBJ1-1; 8 bases agree with TRBD1. The germline V gene encodes CDR1 SGHRS and CDR2 YFSETQ. The ends lost 4 bases at V and 1 base at J; junction bases unmatched: 3. This CDR3 has 14 amino acids. CDR3 in DNA: TGCGCCAGCAGCCCAGGGGGCCAGAACACTGAAGCTTTCTTT. It is translated as CASSPGGQNTEAFF.

The rearrangement links TRBV18 to TRBJ2-7; no definite D call. The CDR3 loop spans 14 amino acids. Germline V gene lookup returns CDR1 KGHSH and CDR2 LQKENI. V gave up 6 bases and J gave up 0 bases, with 12 bases separating them. The CDR3 loop is CASSLYGDSYEQYF. The CDR3 DNA reads as TGTGCCAGCTCGCTTTACGGAGACTCCTACGAGCAGTACTTC. Supplemented by reference TRBV18 and TRBJ2-7, the full variable domain reads NAGVMQNPRHLVRRRGQEARLRCSPMKGHSHVYWYRQLPEEGLKFMVYLQKENIIDESGMPKERFSAEFPKEGPSILRIQQVVRGDSAAYFCASSLYGDSYEQYFGPGTRLTVT.

This clonotype was seen only a few times. This chain joins TRBV6-1 and TRBJ1-1, with D unclear. The CDR3 is 15 amino acids. V dropped 10 bases and J dropped 1 base, with 19 bases sitting between them. Germline values: CDR1 MNHNS, CDR2 SASEGT. The DNA for the CDR3 is TGTGCCACCTCACTGAACCCCATAGGGAACACTGAAGCTTTCTTT. Its translation is CATSLNPIGNTEAFF.

Only a few counts were recorded for this clonotype. The rearrangement uses TRBV12-3 or TRBV12-4 and TRBJ2-5; 8 nucleotides match TRBD2. The CDR3 is 14 amino acids. V dropped 1 base and J dropped 5; count of bases not matched to a gene: 3. CDR3 sequence reads: CASSLVSGSETQYF. CDR3 DNA: TGTGCCAGCAGTTTAGTGAGCGGGAGCGAGACCCAGTACTTC.

The chain employs TRBV7-2 and TRBJ2-3, with a possible D match to TRBD2 (5 bases). The CDR3 is made up of 14 amino acids. Trimming stripped 5 bases from V and 4 bases from J, with 13 bases between. Germline V lookup: CDR1 SGHTA, CDR2 FQGNSA. CDR3 bases: TGTGCCAGCAGCCTCCCGGACTCCGCAGATACGCAGTATTTT. Encoded protein: CASSLPDSADTQYF. The full variable domain, with the rest looked up from reference TRBV7-2 and TRBJ2-3, is GAGVSQSPSNKVTEKGKDVELRCDPISGHTALYWYRQSLGQGLEFLIYFQGNSAPDKSGLPSDRFSAERTGGSVSTLTIQRTQQEDSAVYLCASSLPDSADTQYFGPGTRLTVL.

This clonotype came up a few times. V gene TRBV7-3 combines with J gene TRBJ1-2; D remains ambiguous. Trimming stripped 2 bases from V and 0 bases from J, with 13 bases between. The CDR3 has 16 amino acids. In germline, CDR1 is SGHTA, CDR2 FQGTGA. The CDR3 sequence is CASSLDGRGTNYGYTF. The CDR3 nucleotides are TGTGCCAGCAGCTTAGACGGCCGGGGAACTAACTATGGCTACACCTTC.

This clonotype was observed a handful of times. One end of the junction is discordant with germline, which a read error may explain. The chain has TRBV28 and TRBJ1-4; TRBD1 might be the D (5 bases). Germline loops: CDR1 MDHEN, CDR2 SYDVKM. The CDR3 covers 15 residues. The CDR3 region is CASSPSSGPNEKLFF. For the CDR3, the DNA is TGTGCCAGCAGCCCGTCCTCAGGGCCTAACGAAAAACTGTTTTTT.

This clonotype was observed at least ten times. V is TRBV10-3 and J is TRBJ2-1; TRBD2 matches at 8 bases. The CDR3 has 15 residues. Losses at the gene ends were 0 bases for V and 7 bases for J; bases not matched to a gene: 5. CDR1 and CDR2 (germline): ENHRY, SYGVKD. The CDR3 DNA reads as TGTGCCATCAGTGAGTCCTGGACTAGCAGTAATGAGCAGTTCTTC. Its translation is CAISESWTSSNEQFF.

This sequence joins TRBV5-8 and TRBJ2-6, with D tentatively TRBD1 (6 bases). CDR1 and CDR2 from the germline V gene are SGHTS and YDEGEE. The V end was cut by 0 bases, the J end by 3 bases, with 10 bases between. The CDR3 contains 16 residues. The CDR3 DNA follows: TGTGCCAGCAGCTTGGGGCAGGGGAGTGGGGCCAACGTCCTGACTTTC. Translating it yields CASSLGQGSGANVLTF.

The J gene is TRBJ2-7, the V gene TRBV28; D unclear. This CDR3 region has 16 residues. The V gene's germline CDR1 is MDHEN and CDR2 SYDVKM. With 2 bases removed from V and 3 bases from J, the gap between germline ends came to 17 bases. CDR3 protein: CASSLASRHLVYEQYF. In nucleotides, the CDR3 is TGTGCCAGCAGTTTAGCCTCCAGGCACCTAGTCTACGAGCAGTACTTC.

This clonotype came up a few times. The chain joins TRBV2 to TRBJ2-7, with D possibly TRBD2 on 6 matching bases. The CDR3 contains 13 residues. Germline V lookup: CDR1 SNHLY, CDR2 FYNNEI. V was trimmed by 7 bases and J by 7 bases, leaving 17 bases between them. The CDR3 coding sequence is TGTGCCAGCAAGGAGGGCGCCTCGGGTGAGCAGTACTTC. Amino acid sequence: CASKEGASGEQYF. Combining the CDR3 with reference TRBV2 and TRBJ2-7 gives the whole variable domain EPEVTQTPSHQVTQMGQEVILRCVPISNHLYFYWYRQILGQKVEFLVSFYNNEISEKSEIFDDQFSVERPDGSNFTLKIRSTKLEDSAMYFCASKEGASGEQYFGPGTRLTVT.

This clonotype was seen more than once but under ten times. The rearrangement uses TRBV7-9 and TRBJ1-4, with 8 bases lining up with TRBD1. The germline CDR1 and CDR2 sequences are SEHNR and FQNEAQ (reference sequence). This CDR3 has 14 residues. CDR3 nucleotides: TGTGCTTCGTCGCGGACAGGGCCTAATGAAAAACTGTTTTTT. It yields the protein CASSRTGPNEKLFF.

This clonotype appeared a few times. V is TRBV20-1 and J is TRBJ2-4; 7 bases fit TRBD1. Germline lookup yields CDR1 DFQATT and CDR2 SNEGSKA (reference sequence). The CDR3 contains 15 residues. V lost 6 bases, J lost 1 base, and 9 bases stayed unmatched. For the CDR3, the DNA is TGCAGTGCATCGGGACAGTGGGGGGCCAAAAACATTCAGTACTTC. Residues: CSASGQWGAKNIQYF.

This clonotype was counted a few times. The V call is TRBV7-2, the J call TRBJ1-5, with 9 bases lining up with TRBD1. Germline V gives CDR1 SGHTA, CDR2 FQGNSA. The junction had 7 bases not matched to a gene; V was cut back by 6 bases and J by 4 bases. This CDR3 is built from 15 residues. The CDR3 nucleotides read TGTGCCAGCAGACCAGGACAGGGGAAAAATCAGCCCCAGCATTTT. Translating gives CASRPGQGKNQPQHF.

The V and J genes are TRBV20-1 and TRBJ2-4, with 7 bases matching TRBD1. Trimming at V came to 3 bases and at J to 0 bases, leaving 2 bases not matched to a gene. The CDR3 length is 14 residues. Germline-derived CDR1 and CDR2 are DFQATT and SNEGSKA (reference sequence). Here the CDR3 reads CSARWTGAKNIQYF. CDR3 DNA sequence: TGCAGTGCTAGGTGGACAGGAGCCAAAAACATTCAGTACTTC.

The genes are TRBV12-3 or TRBV12-4 and TRBJ2-2; 7 bases map to TRBD1. After removal of 4 bases from V and 1 base from J, the junction contained 18 bases not matched to a gene. This CDR3 comprises 20 residues. CDR3 protein: CASSSSILGQFFGNTGELFF. Here the CDR3 DNA reads TGTGCCAGCAGTTCCTCAATCCTGGGACAGTTTTTTGGGAACACCGGGGAGCTGTTTTTT.

The rearrangement joins TRBV2 to TRBJ1-2, with a tentative D call TRBD1 (5 bases). V was clipped by 4 bases and J by 5 bases, with 11 bases between them. In germline, CDR1 is SNHLY, CDR2 FYNNEI. This CDR3 is built from 13 residues. For the CDR3, the DNA is TGTGCCAGCAGTGTGAGAGGGGCGTATGGCTACACCTTC. Translation gives CASSVRGAYGYTF. The full variable domain, completed using reference TRBV2 and TRBJ1-2, is EPEVTQTPSHQVTQMGQEVILRCVPISNHLYFYWYRQILGQKVEFLVSFYNNEISEKSEIFDDQFSVERPDGSNFTLKIRSTKLEDSAMYFCASSVRGAYGYTFGSGTRLTVV.

This clonotype occurred a few times. This rearrangement joins TRBV28 to TRBJ2-4; 7 bases fit TRBD1. Unmatched junction bases numbered 8, after V lost 8 bases and J lost 7 bases. Per germline, CDR1 MDHEN and CDR2 SYDVKM. The CDR3 covers 13 residues. DNA of the CDR3: TGTGCCAGCGCGACAGGGAGTAGGAACATTCAGTACTTC. Its protein is CASATGSRNIQYF.

The chain couples TRBV10-3 to TRBJ1-6; D is possibly TRBD1 (6 bases). The CDR3 covers 16 residues. CDR1 is ENHRY, CDR2 SYGVKD, per germline. V gave up 3 bases and J gave up 5 bases, with 14 bases separating them. The CDR3 bases are TGTGCCATCAGTGAACAGGGAATCGGGGATAATTCACCCCTCCACTTT. The encoded protein is CAISEQGIGDNSPLHF.

The DNA for the CDR3 is TGCGCCAGCAGGTGGGACAGCTCCTACGAGCAGTACTTC. Translated, it gives CASRWDSSYEQYF. The chain couples TRBV5-1 to TRBJ2-7; TRBD1 matches 7 bases. The V and J ends lost 5 bases and 0 bases, in that order; junction bases with no gene match: 2. This CDR3 spans 13 amino acids. Per the germline V gene, CDR1 is SGHRS and CDR2 is YFSETQ.

The rearrangement uses TRBV11-2 and TRBJ2-7; D is possibly TRBD2 (5 bases). V was cut by 2 bases and J by 1 base, with 9 bases left in between. This CDR3 contains 14 residues. CDR1 SGHAT and CDR2 FQNNGV come from the germline V gene. CDR3 coding DNA: TGTGCCAGCAGCTTATTGAGGGAGTCCTACGAGCAGTACTTC. Encoded protein: CASSLLRESYEQYF.

In this sample, this clonotype turned up a few times. The rearrangement uses TRBV29-1 and TRBJ1-3, with D perhaps matching TRBD1 (6 bases). Germline V gene data show CDR1 as SQVTM and CDR2 as ANQGSEA. V lost 5 bases to trimming and J lost 4 bases, with 15 bases between them. The CDR3 contains 14 residues. CDR3 in amino acids: CSVSKRGDGNTIYF. The CDR3 region has the DNA TGCAGCGTTTCAAAAAGGGGGGACGGAAACACCATATATTTT.

This clonotype showed up many times. In DNA form, the CDR3 reads TGCGCCAGCAGCCAAGCCCTCGGTCAGCCCCAGCATTTT. Protein: CASSQALGQPQHF. This chain uses TRBV4-1 with TRBJ1-5; D remains unclear. Germline V gene lookup returns CDR1 MGHRA and CDR2 YSYEKL. The CDR3 spans 13 residues. V lost 1 base and J 6 bases, leaving 7 bases between the germline ends.

The rearrangement links TRBV5-4 to TRBJ1-1, with a weak D call TRBD1 (5 bases). The CDR3 totals 17 residues. In germline, CDR1 is SGHNT, CDR2 YYREEE (reference sequence). V shed 0 bases and J shed 1 base, with 16 bases lying between them. CDR3 coding DNA: TGTGCCAGCAGCTTGGATTCCTTAGGGGCTAGGAACACTGAAGCTTTCTTT. This gives the protein CASSLDSLGARNTEAFF.

This clonotype was detected only a few times. The chain has TRBV3-1 and TRBJ2-7; 8 nucleotides agree with TRBD1. The trim removed 3 bases at V and 1 base at J, leaving 8 bases unmatched. This CDR3 is built from 16 residues. Germline CDR1 LGHDT, CDR2 YNNKEL (reference sequence). The CDR3 reads CASSQRQGTGSYEQYF. DNA of the CDR3: TGTGCCAGCAGCCAGAGACAGGGGACAGGATCCTACGAGCAGTACTTC.